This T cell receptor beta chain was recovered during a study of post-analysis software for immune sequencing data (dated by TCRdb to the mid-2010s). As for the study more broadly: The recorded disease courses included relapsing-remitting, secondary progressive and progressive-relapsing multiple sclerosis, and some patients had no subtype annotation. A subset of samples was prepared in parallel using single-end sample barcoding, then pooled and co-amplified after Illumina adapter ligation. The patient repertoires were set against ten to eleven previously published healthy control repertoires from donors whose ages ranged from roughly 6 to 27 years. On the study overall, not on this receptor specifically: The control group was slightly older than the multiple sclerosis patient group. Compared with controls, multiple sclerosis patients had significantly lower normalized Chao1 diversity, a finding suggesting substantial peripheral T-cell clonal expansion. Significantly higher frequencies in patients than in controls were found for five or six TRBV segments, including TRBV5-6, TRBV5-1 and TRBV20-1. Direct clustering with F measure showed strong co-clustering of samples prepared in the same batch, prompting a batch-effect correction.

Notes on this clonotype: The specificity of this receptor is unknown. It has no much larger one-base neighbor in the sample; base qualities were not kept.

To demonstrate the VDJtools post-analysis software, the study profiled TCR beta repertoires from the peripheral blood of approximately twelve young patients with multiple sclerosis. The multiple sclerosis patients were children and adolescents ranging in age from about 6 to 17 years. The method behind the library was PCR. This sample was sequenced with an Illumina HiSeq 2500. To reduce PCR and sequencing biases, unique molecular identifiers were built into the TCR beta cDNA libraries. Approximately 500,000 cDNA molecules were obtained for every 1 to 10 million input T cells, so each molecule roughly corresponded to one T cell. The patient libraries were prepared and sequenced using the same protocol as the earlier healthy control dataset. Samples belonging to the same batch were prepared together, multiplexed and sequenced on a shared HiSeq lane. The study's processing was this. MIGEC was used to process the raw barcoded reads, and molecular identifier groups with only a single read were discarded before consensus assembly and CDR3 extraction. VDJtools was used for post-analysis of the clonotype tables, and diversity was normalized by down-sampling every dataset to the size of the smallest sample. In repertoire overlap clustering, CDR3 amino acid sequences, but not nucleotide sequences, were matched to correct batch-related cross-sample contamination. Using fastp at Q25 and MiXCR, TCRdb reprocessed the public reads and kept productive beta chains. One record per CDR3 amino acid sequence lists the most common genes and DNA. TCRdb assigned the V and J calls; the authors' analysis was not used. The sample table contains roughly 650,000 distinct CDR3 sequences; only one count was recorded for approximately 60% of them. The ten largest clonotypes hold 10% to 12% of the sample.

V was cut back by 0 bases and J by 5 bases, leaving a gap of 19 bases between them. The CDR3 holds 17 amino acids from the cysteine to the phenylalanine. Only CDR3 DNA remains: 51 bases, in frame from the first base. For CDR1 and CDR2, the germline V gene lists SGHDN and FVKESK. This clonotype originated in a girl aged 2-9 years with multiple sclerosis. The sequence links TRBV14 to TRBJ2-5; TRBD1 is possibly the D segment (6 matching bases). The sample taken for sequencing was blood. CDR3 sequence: CASSQDKAGAFGETQYF. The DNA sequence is TGTGCCAGCAGCCAAGACAAGGCAGGGGCGTTCGGGGAGACCCAGTACTTC. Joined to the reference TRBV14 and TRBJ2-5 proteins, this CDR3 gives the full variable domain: EAGVTQFPSHSVIEKGQTVTLRCDPISGHDNLYWYRRVMGKEIKFLLHFVKESKQDESGMPNNRFLAERTGGTYSTLKVQPAELEDSGVYFCASSQDKAGAFGETQYFGPGTRLLVL.